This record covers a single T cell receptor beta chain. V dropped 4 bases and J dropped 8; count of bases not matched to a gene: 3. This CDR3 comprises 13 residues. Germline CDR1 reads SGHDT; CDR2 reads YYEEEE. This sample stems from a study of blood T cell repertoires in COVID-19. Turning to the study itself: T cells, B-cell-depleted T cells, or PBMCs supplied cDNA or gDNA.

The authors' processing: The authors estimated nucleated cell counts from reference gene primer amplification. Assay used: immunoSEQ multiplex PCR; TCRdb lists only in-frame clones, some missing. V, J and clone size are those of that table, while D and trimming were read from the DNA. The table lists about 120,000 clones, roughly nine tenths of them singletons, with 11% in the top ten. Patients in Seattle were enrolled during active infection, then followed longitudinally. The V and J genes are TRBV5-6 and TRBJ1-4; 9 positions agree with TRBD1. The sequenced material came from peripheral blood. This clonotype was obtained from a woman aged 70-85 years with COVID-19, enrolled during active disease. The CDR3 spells CASSQDRGEKLFF. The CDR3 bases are TGTGCCAGCAGCCAGGACAGGGGAGAAAAACTGTTTTTT. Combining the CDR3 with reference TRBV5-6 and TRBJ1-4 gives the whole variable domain DAGVTQSPTHLIKTRGQQVTLRCSPKSGHDTVSWYQQALGQGPQFIFQYYEEEERQRGNFPDRFSGHQFPNYSSELNVNALLLGDSALYLCASSQDRGEKLFFGSGTQLSVL.